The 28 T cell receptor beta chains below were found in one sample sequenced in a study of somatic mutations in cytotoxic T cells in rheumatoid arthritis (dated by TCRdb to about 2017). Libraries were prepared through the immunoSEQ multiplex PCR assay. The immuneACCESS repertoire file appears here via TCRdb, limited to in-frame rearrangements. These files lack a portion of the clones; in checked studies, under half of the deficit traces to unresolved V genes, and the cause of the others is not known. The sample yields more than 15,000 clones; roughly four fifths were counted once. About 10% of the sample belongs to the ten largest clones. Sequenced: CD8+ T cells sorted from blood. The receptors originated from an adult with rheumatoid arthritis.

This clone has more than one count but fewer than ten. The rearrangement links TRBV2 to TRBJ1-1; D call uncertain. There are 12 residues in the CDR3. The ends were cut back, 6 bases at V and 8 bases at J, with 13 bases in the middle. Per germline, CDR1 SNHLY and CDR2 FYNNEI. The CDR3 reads CASRNAVLEAFF. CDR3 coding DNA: TGTGCCAGCAGGAATGCGGTCCTCGAAGCTTTCTTT. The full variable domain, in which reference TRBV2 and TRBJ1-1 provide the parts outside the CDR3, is EPEVTQTPSHQVTQMGQEVILRCVPISNHLYFYWYRQILGQKVEFLVSFYNNEISEKSEIFDDQFSVERPDGSNFTLKIRSTKLEDSAMYFCASRNAVLEAFFGQGTRLTVV.

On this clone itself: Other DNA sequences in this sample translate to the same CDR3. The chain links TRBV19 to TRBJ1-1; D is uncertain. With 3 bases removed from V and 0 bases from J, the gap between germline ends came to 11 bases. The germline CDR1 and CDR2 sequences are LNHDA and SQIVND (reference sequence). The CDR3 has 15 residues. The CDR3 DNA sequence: TGTGCCAGTAGTATCGGCGGGTTTCTGAACACTGAAGCTTTCTTT. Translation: CASSIGGFLNTEAFF.

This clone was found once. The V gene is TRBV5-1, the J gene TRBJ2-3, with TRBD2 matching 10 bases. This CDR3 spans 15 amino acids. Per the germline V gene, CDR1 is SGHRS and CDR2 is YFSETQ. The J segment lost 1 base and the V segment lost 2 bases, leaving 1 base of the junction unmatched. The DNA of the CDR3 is TGCGCCAGCAGCTTTACTAGCGGGGGCACAGATACGCAGTATTTT. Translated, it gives CASSFTSGGTDTQYF.

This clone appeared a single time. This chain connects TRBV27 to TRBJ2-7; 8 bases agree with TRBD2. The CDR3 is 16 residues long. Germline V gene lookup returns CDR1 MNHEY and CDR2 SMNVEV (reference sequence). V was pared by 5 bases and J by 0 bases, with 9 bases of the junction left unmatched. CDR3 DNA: TGTGCCAGCAGTCCCGTCGGGGGGGTCAACTCCTACGAGCAGTACTTC. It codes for CASSPVGGVNSYEQYF.

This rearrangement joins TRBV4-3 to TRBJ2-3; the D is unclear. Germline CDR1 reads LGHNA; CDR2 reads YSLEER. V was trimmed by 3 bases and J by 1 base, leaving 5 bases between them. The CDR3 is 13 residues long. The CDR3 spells CASSHTGTDTQYF. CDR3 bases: TGCGCCAGCAGCCATACGGGCACAGATACGCAGTATTTT.

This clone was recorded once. The CDR3 region has the DNA TGTGCCAGCAGTGAATGGGTCGGTAGCAATCAGCCCCAGCATTTT. As protein: CASSEWVGSNQPQHF. The gene calls are TRBV2 and TRBJ1-5; D not resolved. Germline V gives CDR1 SNHLY, CDR2 FYNNEI. Between the trimmed V and J ends, which lost 2 bases and 0 bases, there was a span of 8 bases. There are 15 residues in the CDR3.

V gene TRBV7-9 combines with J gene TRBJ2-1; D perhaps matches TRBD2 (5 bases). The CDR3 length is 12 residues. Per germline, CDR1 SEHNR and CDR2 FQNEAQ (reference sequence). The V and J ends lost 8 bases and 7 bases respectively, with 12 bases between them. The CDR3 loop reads CASHKPGNEQFF. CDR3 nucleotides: TGTGCCAGCCACAAGCCGGGGAATGAGCAGTTCTTC.

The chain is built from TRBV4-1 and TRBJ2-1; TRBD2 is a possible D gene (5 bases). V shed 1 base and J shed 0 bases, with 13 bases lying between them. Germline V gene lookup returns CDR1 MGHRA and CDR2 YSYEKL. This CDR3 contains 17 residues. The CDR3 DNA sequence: TGCGCCAGCAGCCAAGCAGGTAGCGAGAGCTCCTACAATGAGCAGTTCTTC. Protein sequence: CASSQAGSESSYNEQFF.

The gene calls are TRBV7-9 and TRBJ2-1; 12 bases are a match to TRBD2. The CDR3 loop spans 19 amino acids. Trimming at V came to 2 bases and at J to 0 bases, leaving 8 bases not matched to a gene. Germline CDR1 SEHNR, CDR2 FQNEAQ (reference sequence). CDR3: CASSLSTLTSGSSYNEQFF. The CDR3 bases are TGTGCCAGCAGCTTATCCACCCTGACTAGCGGGAGCTCCTACAATGAGCAGTTCTTC.

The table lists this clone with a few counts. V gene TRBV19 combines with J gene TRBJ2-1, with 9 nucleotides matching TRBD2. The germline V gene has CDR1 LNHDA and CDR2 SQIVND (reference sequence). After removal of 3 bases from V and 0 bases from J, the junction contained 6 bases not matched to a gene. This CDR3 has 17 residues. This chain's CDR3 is CASSILERGVSYNEQFF. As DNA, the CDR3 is TGTGCCAGTAGTATTCTGGAGCGGGGGGTCTCCTACAATGAGCAGTTCTTC.

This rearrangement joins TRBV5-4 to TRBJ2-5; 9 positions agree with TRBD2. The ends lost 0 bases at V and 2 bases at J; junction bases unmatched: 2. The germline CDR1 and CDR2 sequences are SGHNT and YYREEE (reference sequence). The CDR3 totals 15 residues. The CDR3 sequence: CASSLASGAQETQYF. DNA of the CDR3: TGTGCCAGCAGCTTGGCTAGCGGGGCGCAAGAGACCCAGTACTTC.

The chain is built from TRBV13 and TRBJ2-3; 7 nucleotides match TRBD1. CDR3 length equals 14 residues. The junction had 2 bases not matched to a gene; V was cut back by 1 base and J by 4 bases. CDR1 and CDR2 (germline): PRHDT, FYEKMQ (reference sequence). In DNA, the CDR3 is TGTGCCAGCAGCTTAGCCACAGGGGCAGATACGCAGTATTTT. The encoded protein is CASSLATGADTQYF.

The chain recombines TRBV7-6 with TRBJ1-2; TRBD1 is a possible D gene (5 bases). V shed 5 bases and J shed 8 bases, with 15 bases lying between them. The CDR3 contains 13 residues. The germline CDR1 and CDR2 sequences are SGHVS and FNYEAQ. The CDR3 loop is CASSPAGGVGYTF. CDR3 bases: TGTGCCAGCAGCCCGGCTGGAGGGGTGGGCTACACCTTC.

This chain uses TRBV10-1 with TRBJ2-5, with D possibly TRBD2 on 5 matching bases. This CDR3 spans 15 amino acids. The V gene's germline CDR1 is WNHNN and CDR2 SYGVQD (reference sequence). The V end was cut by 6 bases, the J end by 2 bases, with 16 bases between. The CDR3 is CASSPRRADQETQYF. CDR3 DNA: TGCGCCAGCAGCCCGCGGCGGGCAGATCAAGAGACCCAGTACTTC.

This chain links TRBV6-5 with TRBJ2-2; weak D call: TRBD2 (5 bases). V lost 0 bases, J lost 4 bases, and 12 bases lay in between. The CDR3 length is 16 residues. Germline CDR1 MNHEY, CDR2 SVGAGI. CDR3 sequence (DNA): TGTGCCAGCAGTTACTCTTGGGGAGACGGCACCGGGGAGCTGTTTTTT. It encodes CASSYSWGDGTGELFF.

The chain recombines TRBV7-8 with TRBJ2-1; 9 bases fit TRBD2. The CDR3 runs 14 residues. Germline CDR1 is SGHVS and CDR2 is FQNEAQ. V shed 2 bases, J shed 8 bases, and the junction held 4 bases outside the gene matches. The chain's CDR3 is CASSLLAGSDEQFF. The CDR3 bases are TGTGCCAGCAGCTTACTAGCGGGGTCGGATGAGCAGTTCTTC.

For the CDR3, the DNA is TGTGCCAGCCGCGCGCCTAACTATGGCTACACCTTC. It codes for CASRAPNYGYTF. The chain employs TRBV27 and TRBJ1-2; D gene ambiguous. V shed 8 bases and J shed 0 bases, with 7 bases lying between them. The germline V gene has CDR1 MNHEY and CDR2 SMNVEV (reference sequence). CDR3 length: 12 amino acids.

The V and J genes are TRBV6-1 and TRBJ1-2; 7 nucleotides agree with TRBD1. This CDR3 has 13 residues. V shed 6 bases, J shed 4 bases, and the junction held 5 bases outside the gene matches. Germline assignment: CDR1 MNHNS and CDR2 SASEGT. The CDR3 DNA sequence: TGTGCCAGCAGGGACGGGACAGTCTATGGCTACACCTTC. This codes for CASRDGTVYGYTF.

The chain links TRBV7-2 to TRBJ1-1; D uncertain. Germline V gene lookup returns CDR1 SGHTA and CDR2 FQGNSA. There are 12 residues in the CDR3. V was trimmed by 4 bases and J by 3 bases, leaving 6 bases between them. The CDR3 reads CASSYVHTEAFF. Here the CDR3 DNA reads TGTGCCAGCAGCTACGTGCACACTGAAGCTTTCTTT.

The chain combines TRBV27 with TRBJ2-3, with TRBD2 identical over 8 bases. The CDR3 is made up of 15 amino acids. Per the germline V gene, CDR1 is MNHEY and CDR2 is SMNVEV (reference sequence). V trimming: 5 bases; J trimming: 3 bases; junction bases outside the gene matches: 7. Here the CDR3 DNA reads TGTGCCAGCAGTCAGTCCCTAGCGGGTACAGATACGCAGTATTTT. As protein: CASSQSLAGTDTQYF.

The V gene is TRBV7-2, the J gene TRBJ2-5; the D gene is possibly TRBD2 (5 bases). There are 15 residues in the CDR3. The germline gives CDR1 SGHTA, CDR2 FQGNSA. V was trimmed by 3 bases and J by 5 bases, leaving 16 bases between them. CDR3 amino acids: CASSFPTRRGETQYF. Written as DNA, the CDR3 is TGTGCCAGCAGCTTCCCGACTCGCCGAGGGGAGACCCAGTACTTC.

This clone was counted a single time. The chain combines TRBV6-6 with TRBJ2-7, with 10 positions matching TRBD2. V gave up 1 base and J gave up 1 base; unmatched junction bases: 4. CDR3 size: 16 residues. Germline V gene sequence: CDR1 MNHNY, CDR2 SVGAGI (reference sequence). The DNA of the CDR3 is TGTGCCAGCAGTTACTTCGGACTAGCGGCATCCTACGAGCAGTACTTC. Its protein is CASSYFGLAASYEQYF.

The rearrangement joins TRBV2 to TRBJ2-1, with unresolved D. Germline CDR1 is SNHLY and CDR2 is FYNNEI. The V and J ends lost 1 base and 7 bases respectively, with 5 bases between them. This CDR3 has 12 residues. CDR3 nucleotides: TGTGCCAGCAGTGAAGAGGGAAATGAGCAGTTCTTC. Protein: CASSEEGNEQFF.

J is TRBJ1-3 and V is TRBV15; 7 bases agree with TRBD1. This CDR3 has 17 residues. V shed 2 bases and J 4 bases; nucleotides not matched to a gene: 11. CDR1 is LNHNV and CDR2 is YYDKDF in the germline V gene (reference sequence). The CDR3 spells CATSRFPGGTAGNTIYF. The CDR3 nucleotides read TGTGCCACCAGCAGATTCCCCGGGGGGACAGCCGGAAACACCATATATTTT.

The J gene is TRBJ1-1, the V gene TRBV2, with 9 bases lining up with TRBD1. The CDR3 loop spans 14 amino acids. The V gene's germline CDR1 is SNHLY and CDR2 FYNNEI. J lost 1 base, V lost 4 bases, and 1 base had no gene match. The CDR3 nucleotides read TGTGCCAGCAGTGCGGGACAGGGGAACACTGAAGCTTTCTTT. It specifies CASSAGQGNTEAFF. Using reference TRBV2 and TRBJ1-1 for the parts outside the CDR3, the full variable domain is EPEVTQTPSHQVTQMGQEVILRCVPISNHLYFYWYRQILGQKVEFLVSFYNNEISEKSEIFDDQFSVERPDGSNFTLKIRSTKLEDSAMYFCASSAGQGNTEAFFGQGTRLTVV.

The CDR3 sequence: CASSLGLAFETQYF. In DNA, the CDR3 is TGTGCCAGCAGCTTGGGACTAGCGTTTGAGACCCAGTACTTC. This chain connects TRBV7-9 to TRBJ2-5, with 10 positions matching TRBD2. The CDR3 sequence is 14 residues long. J gave up 5 bases and V 3 bases, and 3 bases lay outside the gene matches. Looked up from germline, CDR1 is SEHNR and CDR2 is FQNEAQ (reference sequence).

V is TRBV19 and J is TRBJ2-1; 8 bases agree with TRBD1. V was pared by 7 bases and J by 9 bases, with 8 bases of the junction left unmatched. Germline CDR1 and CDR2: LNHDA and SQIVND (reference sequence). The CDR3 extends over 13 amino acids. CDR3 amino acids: CASTPGGWSEQFF. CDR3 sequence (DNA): TGTGCCAGTACTCCAGGGGGCTGGAGTGAGCAGTTCTTC.

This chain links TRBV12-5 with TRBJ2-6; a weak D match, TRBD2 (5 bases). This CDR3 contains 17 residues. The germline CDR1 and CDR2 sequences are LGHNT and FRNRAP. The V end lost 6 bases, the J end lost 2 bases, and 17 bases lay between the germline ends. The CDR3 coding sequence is TGTGCTAGTGGCCTGCCCGGCCGGGGTGCTGGGGCCAACGTCCTGACTTTC. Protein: CASGLPGRGAGANVLTF.